This T cell receptor beta chain was profiled in a study of T cell changes during pregnancy in multiple sclerosis. Germline CDR1 is LGHNA and CDR2 is YSLEER. The V end lost 0 bases, the J end lost 6 bases, and 26 bases lay between the germline ends. The CDR3 runs 19 residues. TCRdb's copy holds only in-frame clones and misses some; the assay was immunoSEQ multiplex PCR. The sample consists of about 38,000 clones, roughly 89% of them appearing once. The sequences come from CD8+ T cells from peripheral blood mononuclear cells, collected in the second trimester of pregnancy. The TCR originated in a female donor with multiple sclerosis, enrolled in a pregnancy study. The rearrangement uses TRBV4-3 and TRBJ1-2; a weak D match, TRBD1 (5 bases). CDR3 amino acids: CASSQDTLSGRYPGHGYTF. The DNA for the CDR3 is TGCGCCAGCAGCCAAGATACGTTGTCAGGGCGCTACCCAGGACATGGCTACACCTTC.